In its sample, the clone carrying this TCR beta chain was seen a few times. Its specificity is not known. This sample was taken from a study of response to subunit inactivated influenza vaccine. Study-wide findings and caveats: Each seasonal influenza vaccination recruits few new T cells, the authors suggested.

The CDR3 contains 14 residues. Germline CDR1 MNHNS, CDR2 SASEGT. The V gene end was trimmed by 6 bases and the J gene end by 6 bases; junction bases not matched to a gene: 5. TCRdb recomputed calls from the RT-PCR reads with MiXCR, one row per CDR3 protein. This repertoire shows some 300,000 distinct CDR3 sequences, 22% found once; its top ten account for 10% to 13%. This chain uses TRBV6-1 with TRBJ1-5; the match to TRBD1 covers 10 bases. This TCR came from a man aged 50-75 years who received an inactivated influenza vaccine. Material: PBMCs from blood, obtained about 20 months after vaccination. The CDR3 region is CASRRQGAAQPQHF. The CDR3 DNA reads as TGTGCCAGCAGAAGACAGGGGGCGGCTCAGCCCCAGCATTTT.